The T cell receptor beta chain described here comes from a study of CD8+ T cells in alopecia areata. Study at large: The drug, oral tofacitinib, was given to treated patients at 5 to 10 mg twice daily.

Comment on this clone: The same CDR3 is also encoded by other DNA sequences in this sample.

The germline V gene encodes CDR1 GTSNPN and CDR2 SVGIG (reference sequence). The CDR3 is 13 residues long. Trimming took 0 bases from V and 1 from J, leaving 4 bases between them. Reverse transcription of extracted RNA yielded cDNA, which provided the sequencing template. Sequencing used immunoSEQ multiplex PCR; TCRdb keeps in-frame clones, though not all of them. The data hold approximately 280,000 clones, with nearly 60% observed a single time. Treatment in this sample: oral pan-JAK inhibitor, 5-10 mg twice daily. Alopecia areata patients provided lesional scalp punch biopsies and peripheral blood, both collected for the study.

The receptor's source is a human donor with alopecia areata. Sample: CD4+ T cells sorted from blood, taken at week 24, from a patient treated with tofacitinib. The chain joins TRBV30 to TRBJ1-3; D remains unclear. CDR3 residues: CAWSVLSGNTIYF. CDR3 bases: TGTGCCTGGAGTGTACTATCTGGAAACACCATATATTTT.